This TCR beta chain was captured by sequencing in a study of blood T cell repertoires in COVID-19. The table came from immunoSEQ multiplex PCR; TCRdb's copy has only in-frame clones and leaves some out. The sample lists a few hundred thousand clones, around 83% occurring once. The germline V gene encodes CDR1 LNHDA and CDR2 SQIVND (reference sequence). With V trimmed by 5 bases and J by 5 bases, 10 bases remained unmatched. This CDR3 is 15 amino acids long. V and J are TRBV19 and TRBJ2-3; 7 positions agree with TRBD2. This receptor was taken from a woman between 50 and 59 years old with acute or convalescent COVID-19. Sequencing was done on a sample of peripheral blood. The CDR3 region has the DNA TGTGCCAGTAGTCCCCATCGGGAGGTGGGAGATACGCAGTATTTT. It specifies CASSPHREVGDTQYF.